Listed here are 4 T cell receptor beta chains from one sample, sequenced in a study of response to subunit inactivated influenza vaccine. TCRdb re-called the RT-PCR reads with MiXCR, one entry per CDR3 protein. The sample consists of about 570,000 distinct CDR3 sequences, approximately 11% of them appearing once. The data also belong to a second study, concerning T cells expressing NK-cell markers. Per that study: It was by 5'RACE template switching with UMIs that TCR beta cDNA was made.

This specimen consisted of PBMCs from blood, obtained on the day of vaccination. The receptors come from a man aged 50 or older who received an inactivated influenza vaccine.

The chain carries TRBV4-2 and TRBJ2-7; TRBD1 aligns across 9 bases. The CDR3 is 16 amino acids. Germline-derived CDR1 and CDR2 are LGHNA and YNFKEQ. The ends lost 0 bases at V and 6 bases at J; junction bases unmatched: 9. CDR3 sequence: CASSQDVGQGYGEQYF. The CDR3 nucleotides are TGTGCCAGCAGCCAAGACGTGGGACAGGGTTATGGCGAGCAGTACTTC.

This clonotype was seen a handful of times. The chain uses TRBV10-1 and TRBJ2-1; 11 bases map to TRBD2. The CDR3 extends over 17 amino acids. Per germline, CDR1 WNHNN and CDR2 SYGVQD (reference sequence). V gave up 6 bases and J gave up 1 base; unmatched junction bases: 8. CDR3 nucleotides: TGCGCCAGCAGCGAGGCTAGCGGGGGGTCGTCCTACAATGAGCAGTTCTTC. The encoded protein is CASSEASGGSSYNEQFF.

To note about this clonotype: An end of the junction differs from the germline gene, which may be a read error. The CDR3 nucleotides are TGTGTCATCAGTGAGTCACTGGTACCGGTTCGCACCGGGGAGCTGTTTTTT. Translated, it gives CVISESLVPVRTGELFF. The gene calls are TRBV10-3 and TRBJ2-2; D is unresolved. The CDR3 is 17 residues long. Germline assignment: CDR1 ENHRY and CDR2 SYGVKD.

This clonotype has just a few counts. V gene TRBV10-1 combines with J gene TRBJ2-7; D remains unclear. The CDR3 totals 13 residues. With 4 bases removed from V and 2 bases from J, the gap between germline ends came to 9 bases. Germline CDR1 is WNHNN and CDR2 is SYGVQD (reference sequence). In DNA form, the CDR3 reads TGCGCCAGCAGTGCGAATTTTGCCTACGAGCAGTACTTC. Translated: CASSANFAYEQYF.